The clone carrying this TCR beta chain was counted between two and nine times. The antigen is not known. The data belong to a study of beta chain features in type 1 diabetes. Study conclusions and caveats: A potential PCR bias toward shorter templates would be equal in patient and control samples. For Type 1 diabetes patients, all four CD4+ subsets carried TCRB CDR3s that were moderately but significantly shorter.

The isolated RNA, all of it, was reverse transcribed, so expressed TCRB transcripts were what got sequenced. The data were produced by immunoSEQ multiplex PCR, yet TCRdb's version contains in-frame clones alone and is incomplete. The sample holds 130,000 to 150,000 clones, about an eighth seen once. The sample consisted of central memory CD4+ T cells from blood. The sequence came from a man between 18 and 35 years old with type 1 diabetes.

The CDR3 loop reads CAWSSGLEPSTDTQYF. The CDR3 nucleotides are TGTGCCTGGAGTTCCGGACTGGAACCTAGCACAGATACGCAGTATTTT. The chain employs TRBV30 and TRBJ2-3; the D gene is possibly TRBD2 (5 bases). There are 16 residues in the CDR3. CDR1 and CDR2 from the germline V gene are GTSNPN and SVGIG (reference sequence). With 2 bases removed from V and 0 bases from J, the gap between germline ends came to 15 bases.